Each of the 24 T cell receptor beta chains below was sequenced from the same sample in a study of T cells in Graves' hyperthyroidism and ophthalmopathy (dated 2019 in TCRdb). The method behind the library was multiplex PCR. These reads were obtained on an Illumina HiSeq 2000. TCR beta CDR3 regions were amplified from RNA transcripts. The TCR CDR3 was subjected to a first round of RT-PCR using the HTBI primer set and the Qiagen OneStep RT-PCR kit. The public sequencing data were trimmed at Q25 with fastp and processed into clonotypes with MiXCR by TCRdb, which kept only in-frame beta chains. A single entry per CDR3 protein holds the most common genes and DNA from its merged rows. Recorded for this sample are under 650,000 distinct CDR3 sequences; under 20% of them occurred a single time. In total, the top ten clones hold approximately 3.9% of the sample. The sequenced sample consisted of blood. The receptors shown here come from a woman in her 30s with Graves' hyperthyroidism.

Ten or more counts support this clonotype. This chain connects TRBV27 to TRBJ2-1; D gene uncertain. The germline V gene has CDR1 MNHEY and CDR2 SMNVEV (reference sequence). The germline V and J ends were trimmed by 3 bases and 4 bases, with 7 bases remaining between them. The CDR3 contains 13 residues. CDR3 sequence (DNA): TGTGCCAGCAGTTTCGCGGCGTACAATGAGCAGTTCTTC. It codes for CASSFAAYNEQFF.

V usage is TRBV6-5 and J usage is TRBJ2-5, with D tentatively TRBD2 (6 bases). This CDR3 has 17 residues. With 2 bases removed from V and 3 bases from J, the gap between germline ends came to 19 bases. Looked up from germline, CDR1 is MNHEY and CDR2 is SVGAGI. The CDR3 nucleotides read TGTGCCAGCAGTTACGAGATATCCCGGGACTTGAAAGAGACCCAGTACTTC. It encodes CASSYEISRDLKETQYF.

Details on this clonotype: This may stem from a read error, because a much larger clone lies one nucleotide away. The J gene is TRBJ2-1, the V gene TRBV28; 8 bases are a match to TRBD2. The CDR3 has 15 residues. J was trimmed by 5 bases and V by 6 bases; bases with no gene match: 9. Germline V gene data show CDR1 as MDHEN and CDR2 as SYDVKM. The CDR3 region has the DNA TGTGCCAGCAGCCGTAGCGGGACGGTTAACAATGAGCAGTTCTTC. The encoded protein is CASSRSGTVNNEQFF.

This clonotype appeared many times. The chain links TRBV11-3 to TRBJ2-7; 9 nucleotides align to TRBD1. Per the germline V gene, CDR1 is SGHNT and CDR2 is YENEEA. With 2 bases clipped from V and 5 bases from J, the junction kept 4 bases outside the gene matches. This CDR3 region has 14 residues. In DNA form, the CDR3 reads TGTGCCAGCAGCTTACATACAGGGGGCGACGAGCAGTACTTC. This encodes CASSLHTGGDEQYF.

This clonotype was recorded many times. The chain links TRBV27 to TRBJ1-5; 8 bases line up with TRBD1. Germline V lookup: CDR1 MNHEY, CDR2 SMNVEV (reference sequence). The V and J ends lost 4 bases and 2 bases, in that order; junction bases with no gene match: 16. CDR3 size: 19 residues. CDR3 region: CASSSAQGQGVRRNQPQHF. The CDR3 bases are TGTGCCAGCAGTTCAGCCCAAGGACAGGGCGTGCGTCGCAATCAGCCCCAGCATTTT.

J is TRBJ1-5 and V is TRBV12-3 or TRBV12-4, with 10 nucleotides matching TRBD1. The CDR3 has 15 residues. V gave up 6 bases and J gave up 6 bases; unmatched junction bases: 8. The CDR3 region is CASRIGTGAGQPQHF. In nucleotides, the CDR3 is TGTGCCAGCAGGATAGGGACAGGGGCTGGTCAGCCCCAGCATTTT.

This clonotype was found many times. The genes are TRBV28 and TRBJ2-2; 9 bases agree with TRBD2. J was trimmed by 7 bases and V by 3 bases; bases with no gene match: 9. The CDR3 spans 16 residues. The V gene's germline CDR1 is MDHEN and CDR2 SYDVKM. The DNA of the CDR3 is TGTGCCAGCAGTTTTTTTGCGGGAGGGCCTGACGGGGAGCTGTTTTTT. Protein product: CASSFFAGGPDGELFF.

The rearrangement links TRBV20-1 to TRBJ2-3; 10 bases are a match to TRBD2. Germline V gene lookup returns CDR1 DFQATT and CDR2 SNEGSKA (reference sequence). Trimming cost V 6 bases and J 0 bases; bases outside gene matches: 6. The CDR3 totals 15 residues. In DNA, the CDR3 is TGCAGTGCAACGGGACTAGCGACTAGCACAGATACGCAGTATTTT. It codes for CSATGLATSTDTQYF.

This clonotype was detected a few times. The chain carries TRBV13 and TRBJ2-3, with 7 nucleotides matching TRBD1. The germline gives CDR1 PRHDT, CDR2 FYEKMQ (reference sequence). V gave up 4 bases and J gave up 7 bases; unmatched junction bases: 8. This CDR3 is built from 14 residues. The CDR3 sequence: CASSSGQSGNTQYF. The CDR3, as DNA: TGTGCCAGCAGCTCGGGACAGAGCGGAAATACGCAGTATTTT.

V and J are TRBV12-3 or TRBV12-4 and TRBJ1-2; D perhaps matches TRBD1 (6 bases). The CDR3 spans 14 residues. The V gene lost 5 bases and the J gene lost 4 bases, with 14 bases spanning the gap. The CDR3 DNA is TGTGCCAGCAGTGGAACAGGGCGGACCTATGGCTACACCTTC. Protein: CASSGTGRTYGYTF.

This clonotype has a count of ten or more. The V call is TRBV6-6, the J call TRBJ2-1, with D unresolved. CDR1 and CDR2 (germline): MNHNY, SVGAGI (reference sequence). Trimming took 2 bases from V and 7 from J, leaving 12 bases between them. This CDR3 comprises 14 residues. The CDR3 loop is CASSYGRSVNEQFF. The CDR3 nucleotides read TGTGCCAGCAGTTACGGCAGATCCGTAAATGAGCAGTTCTTC.

The chain carries TRBV4-1 and TRBJ2-1; no reliable D call. Germline CDR1 and CDR2: MGHRA and YSYEKL. V lost 3 bases, J lost 9 bases, and 18 bases lay in between. The CDR3 is 15 amino acids. The CDR3 DNA follows: TGCGCCAGCAGCCAGTTGTCGACTGCGATTGGTGAGCAGTTCTTC. Translated, it gives CASSQLSTAIGEQFF.

This clonotype showed up many times. This chain uses TRBV30 with TRBJ2-1; no definite D call. The ends were cut back, 0 bases at V and 8 bases at J, with 11 bases in the middle. Germline V gene data show CDR1 as GTSNPN and CDR2 as SVGIG (reference sequence). CDR3 length: 13 amino acids. The CDR3 region has the DNA TGTGCCTGGAGTGTCGTAAGGGCCGATGAGCAGTTCTTC. It yields the protein CAWSVVRADEQFF.

This clonotype was found many times. This chain connects TRBV5-6 to TRBJ1-4; D unresolved. The CDR3 is 13 amino acids. V was shortened by 0 bases and J by 7 bases, with 7 bases between the two germline ends. Germline assignment: CDR1 SGHDT and CDR2 YYEEEE. The CDR3: CASSLGRSEKLFF. In DNA form, the CDR3 reads TGTGCCAGCAGCTTGGGTCGTAGTGAAAAACTGTTTTTT.

The chain uses TRBV27 and TRBJ2-3; D is perhaps TRBD2 (7 bases). The CDR3 consists of 17 residues. Germline CDR1 and CDR2: MNHEY and SMNVEV (reference sequence). Between the trimmed V and J ends, which lost 2 bases and 4 bases, there was a span of 19 bases. CDR3 loop: CASSLRTSDRSPDTQYF. The CDR3 region has the DNA TGTGCCAGCAGTTTAAGAACTAGCGACAGGTCCCCAGATACGCAGTATTTT.

The V call is TRBV30, the J call TRBJ2-7; D might be TRBD2 (5 bases). The CDR3 length is 15 residues. V dropped 3 bases and J dropped 4 bases, with 19 bases sitting between them. CDR1 GTSNPN and CDR2 SVGIG come from the germline V gene (reference sequence). The CDR3 loop reads CAWRLGSYLPYEQYF. Written as DNA, the CDR3 is TGTGCCTGGAGACTGGGGAGCTATCTCCCTTACGAGCAGTACTTC.

This clonotype was seen repeatedly, ten times or more. The chain is built from TRBV12-5 and TRBJ2-1; D remains unclear. V was clipped by 1 base and J by 8 bases, with 9 bases between them. The CDR3 loop spans 13 amino acids. Germline V gives CDR1 LGHNT, CDR2 FRNRAP. CDR3 bases: TGTGCTAGTGGTTTGGGGTCCTTGGATGAGCAGTTCTTC. It codes for CASGLGSLDEQFF.

This clonotype was counted ten times or more. V usage is TRBV5-1 and J usage is TRBJ2-2; 7 bases agree with TRBD1. Germline values: CDR1 SGHRS, CDR2 YFSETQ. V lost 0 bases, J lost 5 bases, and 4 bases stayed unmatched. The CDR3 runs 15 residues. The CDR3 region has the DNA TGCGCCAGCAGCTTGGAGGACAGGATGACCGGGGAGCTGTTTTTT. It codes for CASSLEDRMTGELFF.

The V and J genes are TRBV19 and TRBJ2-2; D ambiguous. The CDR3 is made up of 16 amino acids. Trimming cost V 1 base and J 5 bases, with 14 bases left between them. Germline CDR1 reads LNHDA; CDR2 reads SQIVND (reference sequence). DNA of the CDR3: TGTGCCAGTAGTATAGGGTACACCAGAGGAACCGGGGAGCTGTTTTTT. Its protein is CASSIGYTRGTGELFF.

The rearrangement uses TRBV2 and TRBJ2-2, with 11 nucleotides matching TRBD1. The germline CDR1 and CDR2 sequences are SNHLY and FYNNEI. The CDR3 is 19 amino acids. The trim removed 0 bases at V and 0 bases at J, leaving 6 bases unmatched. CDR3 protein: CASSEAWDRGFPNTGELFF. In DNA, the CDR3 is TGTGCCAGCAGTGAAGCGTGGGACAGGGGGTTCCCGAACACCGGGGAGCTGTTTTTT.

The V and J genes are TRBV28 and TRBJ1-6, with unresolved D. The germline V gene encodes CDR1 MDHEN and CDR2 SYDVKM. The germline V and J ends were trimmed by 3 bases and 6 bases, with 9 bases remaining between them. The CDR3 runs to 14 residues. In nucleotides, the CDR3 is TGTGCCAGCAGTTTCTGGGGTGGTAATTCACCCCTCCACTTT. Encoded protein: CASSFWGGNSPLHF. The variable domain in full, with the rest retrieved from reference TRBV28 and TRBJ1-6, is DVKVTQSSRYLVKRTGEKVFLECVQDMDHENMFWYRQDPGLGLRLIYFSYDVKMKEKGDIPEGYSVSREKKERFSLILESASTNQTSMYLCASSFWGGNSPLHFGNGTRLTVT.

In its sample, this clonotype was seen a few times. The genes are TRBV6-1 and TRBJ1-3; 7 nucleotides agree with TRBD1. J gave up 0 bases and V 6 bases, and 5 bases lay outside the gene matches. The CDR3 contains 15 residues. Germline V gene data show CDR1 as MNHNS and CDR2 as SASEGT. The CDR3 DNA reads as TGTGCCAGCAGGCCACAGGGGCGCTCTGGAAACACCATATATTTT. Amino acids: CASRPQGRSGNTIYF.

V and J are TRBV19 and TRBJ1-4; TRBD1 is a possible D gene (6 bases). The CDR3 has 16 residues. The V end was cut by 2 bases, the J end by 7 bases, with 17 bases between. CDR1 and CDR2 from the germline V gene are LNHDA and SQIVND (reference sequence). CDR3 DNA: TGTGCCAGTAGTATACGAGATCGAGGGGGGGGTGAAAAACTGTTTTTT. Residues: CASSIRDRGGGEKLFF.

This chain links TRBV24-1 with TRBJ2-2; 10 bases are a match to TRBD2. CDR1 KGHDR and CDR2 SFDVKD come from the germline V gene. The CDR3 length is 16 residues. With V trimmed by 6 bases and J by 5 bases, 8 bases remained unmatched. CDR3 in DNA: TGTGCCACCAGTACGCTAGCGGGAGTGCGGACCGGGGAGCTGTTTTTT. It translates to CATSTLAGVRTGELFF.